The clone carrying this T cell receptor (beta chain) was counted a few times. The data stem from a study of blood T cell repertoires in COVID-19. For the study at large: Collection of acute and convalescent COVID-19 samples took place in the United States, Italy and Spain.

Clinical history reported by participants formed the basis on which cohorts were assigned. Germline V gene data show CDR1 as SGHRS and CDR2 as YFSETQ. Trimming took off 2 bases at V and 1 base at J, with 12 bases between the two ends. The CDR3 is 15 amino acids. Repertoires were generated with immunoSEQ multiplex PCR, while TCRdb's copy carries only in-frame clones and drops some. The sample lists a few hundred thousand clones, about 86% seen once, with roughly 3.1% in the top ten. The chain employs TRBV5-1 and TRBJ2-5, with unresolved D. The origin of this receptor is a man aged 50-59 years who had recovered from COVID-19. The sequenced material came from PBMCs or T cells enriched from blood (not recorded which). CDR3 nucleotides: TGCGCCAGCAGCTTTACAGCTGGTGGCCAAGAGACCCAGTACTTC. Its protein is CASSFTAGGQETQYF.